The present T cell receptor (beta chain) was sequenced within a study of T-cell reconstitution after alpha-beta-depleted transplantation in children. Study results and limitations: A year had passed since transplant, and T-cell counts and diversity by then came mostly from newly produced T cells. Some patients showed high day-60 TCRbeta diversity, which derived from surviving recipient T cells and thymic progenitors.

This clonotype showed up just a few times. Its specificity is not known. CDR1 is SGHVS and CDR2 is FQNEAQ in the germline V gene. V dropped 0 bases and J dropped 5 bases, with 11 bases sitting between them. The CDR3 length is 15 residues. As it was prepared, the TCRbeta library received unique molecular identifiers. TCRdb processed the PCR reads anew with MiXCR; each CDR3 protein has one entry. The table records hundreds of thousands of distinct CDR3 sequences, 10% to 13% of them present only once. The chain employs TRBV7-8 and TRBJ2-1; D not certain. The receptor's source is a child aged 2-15 years with inherited bone marrow failure, due to receive a stem cell transplant. Sequenced here: PBMCs, sampled before TCRalphabeta/CD19-depleted stem cell transplant. CDR3 protein: CASSLASGGHNEQFF. The CDR3 nucleotides are TGTGCCAGCAGCTTAGCGTCCGGTGGGCACAATGAGCAGTTCTTC.